One and the same sample provided the 5 T cell receptor beta chains below, sequenced in a study of blood T cell repertoires in COVID-19. The repertoire was sequenced with immunoSEQ multiplex PCR; TCRdb's copy has only in-frame clones and lacks some. The repertoire includes about 320,000 clones, just under 90% of them detected once, and 8.5% to 14% sits in the top ten. Material: peripheral blood. Receptor source: a woman aged 25 to 45 with COVID-19, enrolled during active disease.

This rearrangement joins TRBV18 to TRBJ2-6; D remains ambiguous. The CDR3 contains 16 residues. CDR1 is KGHSH, CDR2 LQKENI, per germline. V lost 1 base to trimming and J lost 0 bases, with 7 bases between them. The CDR3 region has the DNA TGTGCCAGCTCACCACTCCGGGTCTCTGGGGCCAACGTCCTGACTTTC. This encodes CASSPLRVSGANVLTF.

This chain joins TRBV28 and TRBJ2-1, with D possibly being TRBD2 (7 bases). V lost 7 bases and J 0 bases, leaving 25 bases between the germline ends. The germline V gene encodes CDR1 MDHEN and CDR2 SYDVKM. The CDR3 covers 19 residues. CDR3 sequence (DNA): TGTGCCAGCACTAAGGAGGGAGGGGGGGGACGAAGCTCCTACAATGAGCAGTTCTTC. Protein product: CASTKEGGGGRSSYNEQFF.

V usage is TRBV19 and J usage is TRBJ1-1; 8 bases are shared with TRBD1. The CDR3 length is 14 residues. Germline V gene lookup returns CDR1 LNHDA and CDR2 SQIVND (reference sequence). V was clipped by 6 bases and J by 5 bases; unmatched bases: 8. The CDR3 DNA is TGTGCCAGTAGGACCAGGGGGCGTTGGACTGAAGCTTTCTTT. It is translated as CASRTRGRWTEAFF. Full variable domain (missing parts from reference TRBV19 and TRBJ1-1): DGGITQSPKYLFRKEGQNVTLSCEQNLNHDAMYWYRQDPGQGLRLIYYSQIVNDFQKGDIAEGYSVSREKKESFPLTVTSAQKNPTAFYLCASRTRGRWTEAFFGQGTRLTVV.

The chain is built from TRBV28 and TRBJ1-2; possible D gene TRBD1, 6 bases. CDR3 length: 14 residues. V lost 2 bases and J 2 bases, leaving 9 bases between the germline ends. Per germline, CDR1 MDHEN and CDR2 SYDVKM. CDR3 in amino acids: CASSLGTQNYGYTF. CDR3 bases: TGTGCCAGCAGTTTAGGGACACAGAACTATGGCTACACCTTC.

The chain joins TRBV2 to TRBJ2-5; D possibly corresponds to TRBD2 (5 bases). The V and J ends lost 10 bases and 7 bases respectively, with 13 bases between them. The CDR3 length is 11 residues. Looked up from germline, CDR1 is SNHLY and CDR2 is FYNNEI. The CDR3 sequence is CATSREGTQYF. The CDR3 DNA reads TGTGCCACCTCGCGAGAGGGGACCCAGTACTTC.